This is a list of T cell receptor beta chains from one sample in a study of shared clonotypes between healthy human individuals. Profiled with immunoSEQ multiplex PCR; TCRdb holds only in-frame clones, not every one. The sample holds about 2.5 million clones, under 95% seen once. The sequencing sample was made of naive CD4+ T cells from PBMCs. These receptor sequences come from a man younger than 35 in good health. Some clones in this sample may be carry-over from other donors' samples. CDR3s include the opening cysteine and the closing phenylalanine or tryptophan. D genes are given only for firm matches. Clone sizes are given selectively: once, few, many, or a class where the clone is expanded.

d_call: TRBD1; j_call: TRBJ2-7; clone_size: .; v_call: TRBV7-8; cdr3_aa: CASSLRQGTEQYF; cdr3_nt: TGTGCCAGCAGCTTAAGACAGGGCACAGAGCAGTACTTC
d_call: TRBD2; j_call: TRBJ2-3; clone_size: .; v_call: TRBV5-4; cdr3_aa: CASSRGTSGRDTQYF; cdr3_nt: TGTGCCAGCAGCAGGGGGACTAGCGGGAGAGATACGCAGTATTTT
d_call: TRBD1; j_call: TRBJ2-1; clone_size: .; v_call: TRBV27; cdr3_aa: CASHAPRRPGTGRGNEQFF; cdr3_nt: TGTGCCAGCCATGCCCCCCGAAGACCCGGGACAGGGAGAGGAAATGAGCAGTTCTTC
d_call: .; j_call: TRBJ2-5; clone_size: .; v_call: TRBV7-2; cdr3_aa: CASSLVRTEETQYF; cdr3_nt: TGTGCCAGCAGCTTAGTCCGGACCGAAGAGACCCAGTACTTC
d_call: TRBD2; j_call: TRBJ2-7; clone_size: .; v_call: TRBV2; cdr3_aa: CASSGLATYEQYF; cdr3_nt: TGTGCCAGCAGTGGACTAGCGACCTACGAGCAGTACTTC
d_call: TRBD1; j_call: TRBJ2-7; clone_size: .; v_call: TRBV6-1; cdr3_aa: CASRRDRGGAYEQYF; cdr3_nt: TGTGCCAGCAGGAGAGACAGGGGGGGCGCCTACGAGCAGTACTTC
d_call: .; j_call: TRBJ1-2; clone_size: .; v_call: TRBV5-1; cdr3_aa: CASSRGDPLNYGYTF; cdr3_nt: TGCGCCAGCTCGAGGGGGGACCCTCTGAACTATGGCTACACCTTC
d_call: .; j_call: TRBJ2-7; clone_size: .; v_call: TRBV2; cdr3_aa: CASSEALGRAYEQYF; cdr3_nt: TGTGCCAGCAGTGAAGCGCTTGGCAGGGCCTACGAGCAGTACTTC
d_call: TRBD2; j_call: TRBJ2-7; clone_size: .; v_call: TRBV7-2; cdr3_aa: CASSFLPGLGPYEQYF; cdr3_nt: TGTGCCAGCAGCTTTTTACCGGGACTAGGACCCTACGAGCAGTACTTC
d_call: .; j_call: TRBJ1-1; clone_size: .; v_call: TRBV5-4; cdr3_aa: CASSPALNLGYTEAFF; cdr3_nt: TGTGCCAGCAGCCCCGCGTTGAACTTGGGGTACACTGAAGCTTTCTTT
d_call: TRBD2; j_call: TRBJ2-7; clone_size: .; v_call: TRBV18; cdr3_aa: CASSPPASGHYEQYF; cdr3_nt: TGTGCCAGCTCACCACCCGCTAGCGGGCACTACGAGCAGTACTTC
d_call: .; j_call: TRBJ2-1; clone_size: .; v_call: TRBV5-5; cdr3_aa: CASSLAGSRGAYNEQFF; cdr3_nt: TGTGCCAGCAGCTTGGCCGGGAGTAGGGGCGCCTACAATGAGCAGTTCTTC
d_call: .; j_call: TRBJ1-1; clone_size: .; v_call: TRBV5-4; cdr3_aa: CASSQTPAQNTEAFF; cdr3_nt: TGTGCCAGCAGCCAAACCCCCGCGCAGAACACTGAAGCTTTCTTT
d_call: TRBD2; j_call: TRBJ2-1; clone_size: .; v_call: TRBV5-1; cdr3_aa: CASSFGLAGDLDNEQFF; cdr3_nt: TGCGCCAGCAGCTTCGGGCTAGCGGGAGATTTGGACAATGAGCAGTTCTTC
d_call: TRBD1; j_call: TRBJ2-7; clone_size: .; v_call: TRBV28; cdr3_aa: CASIGTATFYEQYF; cdr3_nt: TGTGCCAGCATAGGGACAGCCACTTTCTACGAGCAGTACTTC
d_call: .; j_call: TRBJ2-7; clone_size: once; v_call: TRBV9; cdr3_aa: CASSENEVGQQYF; cdr3_nt: TGTGCCAGCAGCGAGAATGAGGTCGGGCAGCAGTACTTC
d_call: .; j_call: TRBJ2-1; clone_size: .; v_call: TRBV7-9; cdr3_aa: CASSPWDGSKDEQFF; cdr3_nt: TGTGCCAGCAGCCCCTGGGACGGGAGTAAGGATGAGCAGTTCTTC
d_call: TRBD1; j_call: TRBJ2-7; clone_size: once; v_call: TRBV2; cdr3_aa: CASSLQGLVPYEQYF; cdr3_nt: TGTGCCAGCAGTCTACAGGGGTTAGTTCCCTACGAGCAGTACTTC
d_call: .; j_call: TRBJ2-7; clone_size: .; v_call: TRBV7-9; cdr3_aa: CASSSSMARSYEQYF; cdr3_nt: TGTGCCAGCAGCTCAAGTATGGCTCGCTCCTACGAGCAGTACTTC
d_call: .; j_call: TRBJ1-2; clone_size: .; v_call: TRBV7-2; cdr3_aa: CASSPQGGYGYTF; cdr3_nt: TGTGCCAGCAGCCCGCAAGGGGGGTATGGCTACACCTTC
d_call: .; j_call: TRBJ2-7; clone_size: .; v_call: TRBV7-2; cdr3_aa: CASSLGYRSEQYF; cdr3_nt: TGTGCCAGCAGCTTAGGCTACAGGTCGGAGCAGTACTTC
d_call: TRBD2; j_call: TRBJ2-7; clone_size: .; v_call: TRBV11-2; cdr3_aa: CASRPIRGSGNTYEQYF; cdr3_nt: TGTGCCAGCAGACCTATCCGCGGTAGCGGGAATACCTACGAGCAGTACTTC
d_call: TRBD2; j_call: TRBJ2-1; clone_size: .; v_call: TRBV7-3; cdr3_aa: CASSLLAGPYNEQFF; cdr3_nt: TGTGCCAGCAGCCTACTAGCGGGACCCTACAATGAGCAGTTCTTC
d_call: TRBD1; j_call: TRBJ2-1; clone_size: .; v_call: TRBV15; cdr3_aa: CATSRSGTGAYNEQFF; cdr3_nt: TGTGCCACCAGCAGATCCGGGACAGGGGCCTACAATGAGCAGTTCTTC
d_call: .; j_call: TRBJ2-1; clone_size: .; v_call: TRBV7-9; cdr3_aa: CASSLGLGGVWNEQFF; cdr3_nt: TGTGCCAGCAGCTTAGGGCTAGGGGGAGTGTGGAATGAGCAGTTCTTC
d_call: TRBD2; j_call: TRBJ2-4; clone_size: .; v_call: TRBV10-3; cdr3_aa: CAISTVAGLAKNIQYF; cdr3_nt: TGTGCCATCAGCACAGTAGCGGGACTAGCCAAAAACATTCAGTACTTC
d_call: .; j_call: TRBJ2-1; clone_size: .; v_call: TRBV11-2; cdr3_aa: CAGRASLKHEQFF; cdr3_nt: TGTGCCGGCCGGGCTAGTCTTAAGCATGAGCAGTTCTTC
d_call: .; j_call: TRBJ2-2; clone_size: .; v_call: TRBV11-2; cdr3_aa: CASSLFGGTGELFF; cdr3_nt: TGTGCCAGCAGCTTATTCGGCGGCACCGGGGAGCTGTTTTTT
d_call: .; j_call: TRBJ1-1; clone_size: few; v_call: TRBV6-5; cdr3_aa: CASSYVAGTEAFF; cdr3_nt: TGTGCCAGCAGTTATGTTGCTGGCACTGAAGCTTTCTTT
d_call: .; j_call: TRBJ2-5; clone_size: .; v_call: TRBV20-1; cdr3_aa: CSATQETQYF; cdr3_nt: TGCAGTGCAACGCAAGAGACCCAGTACTTC
d_call: .; j_call: TRBJ2-7; clone_size: .; v_call: TRBV29-1; cdr3_aa: CSVGRTASYEQYF; cdr3_nt: TGCAGCGTCGGTAGGACGGCGTCCTACGAGCAGTACTTC
d_call: .; j_call: TRBJ2-5; clone_size: .; v_call: TRBV5-1; cdr3_aa: CASSGGPQETQYF; cdr3_nt: TGCGCCAGCAGCGGGGGACCCCAAGAGACCCAGTACTTC
d_call: .; j_call: TRBJ2-1; clone_size: .; v_call: TRBV9; cdr3_aa: CASSVVAGFGNEQFF; cdr3_nt: TGTGCCAGCAGCGTAGTGGCCGGGTTCGGTAATGAGCAGTTCTTC
d_call: .; j_call: TRBJ1-4; clone_size: .; v_call: TRBV19; cdr3_aa: CASSINGGRSEREKLFF; cdr3_nt: TGTGCCAGTAGTATTAATGGCGGCAGGAGTGAACGTGAAAAACTGTTTTTT
d_call: .; j_call: TRBJ2-7; clone_size: .; v_call: TRBV9; cdr3_aa: CASSEEGHYEQYF; cdr3_nt: TGTGCCAGCAGCGAAGAGGGACACTACGAGCAGTACTTC
d_call: .; j_call: TRBJ1-4; clone_size: .; v_call: TRBV7-9; cdr3_aa: CASSLIHPQSEKLFF; cdr3_nt: TGTGCCAGCAGCTTAATCCACCCCCAGTCGGAAAAACTGTTTTTT